This TCR beta chain appears in the sequencing data of a study of beta chain features in type 1 diabetes. On the study more broadly: Age, gender and cell yields were alike across patients and healthy donors.

The authors reverse transcribed all of the isolated RNA, so sequencing captured expressed TCRB transcripts. The table came from immunoSEQ multiplex PCR; TCRdb's copy has only in-frame clones and leaves some out. The sample has hundreds of thousands of clones; 10% to 15% are singletons. Study-wide results and caveats: A possible short-template PCR bias applies equally to patients and controls. When Type 1 diabetes patients were examined, their TCRB CDR3s proved moderately but significantly shorter in all four CD4+ subsets.

A word on this clone: The antigen is undetermined.

The V gene lost 1 base and the J gene lost 0 bases, with 9 bases spanning the gap. CDR1 is MGHRA and CDR2 is YSYEKL in the germline V gene. The CDR3 covers 15 residues. Sequencing input: naive CD4+ T cells from blood. This rearrangement joins TRBV4-1 to TRBJ1-1, with unresolved D. This clonotype was obtained from a man aged 18 to 29 with type 1 diabetes. DNA of the CDR3: TGCGCCAGCAGCCAAGTTGTAACCGTGAACACTGAAGCTTTCTTT. Encoded protein: CASSQVVTVNTEAFF.